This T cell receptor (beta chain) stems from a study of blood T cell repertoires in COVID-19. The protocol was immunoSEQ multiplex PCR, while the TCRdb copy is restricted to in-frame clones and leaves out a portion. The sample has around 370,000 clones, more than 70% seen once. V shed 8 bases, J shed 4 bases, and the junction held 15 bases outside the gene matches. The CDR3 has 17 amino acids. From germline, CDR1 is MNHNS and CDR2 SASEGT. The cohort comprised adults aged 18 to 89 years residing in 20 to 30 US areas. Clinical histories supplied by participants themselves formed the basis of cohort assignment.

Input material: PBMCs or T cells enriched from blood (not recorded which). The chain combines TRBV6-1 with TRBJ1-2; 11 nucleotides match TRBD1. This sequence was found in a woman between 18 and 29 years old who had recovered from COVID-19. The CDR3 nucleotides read TGTGCCAGCCGCGAAGTGGACAGGGGGCGGAGGAGCTATGGCTACACCTTC. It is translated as CASREVDRGRRSYGYTF.